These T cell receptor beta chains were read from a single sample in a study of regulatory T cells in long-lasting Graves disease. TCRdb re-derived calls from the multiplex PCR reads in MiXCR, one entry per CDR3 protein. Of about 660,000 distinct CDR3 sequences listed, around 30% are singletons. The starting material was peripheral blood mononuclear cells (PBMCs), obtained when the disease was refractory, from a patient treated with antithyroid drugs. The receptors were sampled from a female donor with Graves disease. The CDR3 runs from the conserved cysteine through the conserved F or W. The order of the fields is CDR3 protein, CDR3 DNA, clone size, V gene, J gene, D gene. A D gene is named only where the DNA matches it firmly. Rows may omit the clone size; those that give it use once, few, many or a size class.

cdr3_aa: CSVGRDRGMNTEAFF
cdr3_nt: TGCAGCGTTGGCCGGGACAGGGGAATGAACACTGAAGCTTTCTTT
clone_size: .
v_call: TRBV29-1
j_call: TRBJ1-1
d_call: TRBD1

cdr3_aa: CASLGGPGNTIYF
cdr3_nt: TGTGCCAGTTTAGGCGGCCCTGGAAACACCATATATTTT
clone_size: .
v_call: TRBV12-3/TRBV12-4
j_call: TRBJ1-3
d_call: .

cdr3_aa: CASSVGSRAEQYF
cdr3_nt: TGTGCCAGCAGCGTAGGGTCCAGGGCCGAGCAGTACTTC
clone_size: .
v_call: TRBV9
j_call: TRBJ2-7
d_call: .

cdr3_aa: CSAGEGDYNSPLHF
cdr3_nt: TGCAGTGCGGGCGAAGGGGACTATAATTCACCCCTCCACTTT
clone_size: many
v_call: TRBV20-1
j_call: TRBJ1-6
d_call: .

cdr3_aa: CASSGGLAVQYQETQYF
cdr3_nt: TGTGCCAGCAGCGGGGGACTAGCGGTGCAGTACCAAGAGACCCAGTACTTC
clone_size: .
v_call: TRBV5-6
j_call: TRBJ2-5
d_call: TRBD2

cdr3_aa: CASSLGQGPTSGVAKNIQYF
cdr3_nt: TGTGCCAGCAGCCTGGGACAGGGCCCGACTAGCGGGGTAGCCAAAAACATTCAGTACTTC
clone_size: few
v_call: TRBV3-1
j_call: TRBJ2-4
d_call: TRBD2

cdr3_aa: CASSRKDRGGTEAFF
cdr3_nt: TGTGCCAGCAGCAGGAAGGACAGGGGCGGCACTGAAGCTTTCTTT
clone_size: few
v_call: TRBV28
j_call: TRBJ1-1
d_call: TRBD1

cdr3_aa: CASSLVSTSLKTQYF
cdr3_nt: TGTGCCAGCAGCTTGGTATCGACTTCTTTAAAGACCCAGTACTTC
clone_size: .
v_call: TRBV5-6
j_call: TRBJ2-5
d_call: .

cdr3_aa: CASSLHGRESSYEQYF
cdr3_nt: TGTGCCAGCAGCCTCCATGGACGGGAAAGCTCCTACGAGCAGTACTTC
clone_size: .
v_call: TRBV3-1
j_call: TRBJ2-7
d_call: .

cdr3_aa: CASSIPGEDTEAFF
cdr3_nt: TGTGCCAGTAGTATACCAGGGGAGGACACTGAAGCTTTCTTT
clone_size: .
v_call: TRBV19
j_call: TRBJ1-1
d_call: .

cdr3_aa: CASSTKGNGYTF
cdr3_nt: TGTGCCAGCTCTACCAAGGGAAATGGCTACACCTTC
clone_size: few
v_call: TRBV18
j_call: TRBJ1-2
d_call: .

cdr3_aa: CASGLVLGPSYEQYF
cdr3_nt: TGTGCTAGTGGTTTGGTACTCGGGCCCTCCTACGAGCAGTACTTC
clone_size: .
v_call: TRBV12-5
j_call: TRBJ2-7
d_call: .

cdr3_aa: CTSSSGQAIPRAFF
cdr3_nt: TGTACCAGCAGCTCCGGACAGGCGATCCCCCGGGCTTTCTTT
clone_size: .
v_call: TRBV7-2
j_call: TRBJ1-1
d_call: TRBD1

cdr3_aa: CASSRQDATNEKLFF
cdr3_nt: TGTGCCAGCTCACGACAGGATGCAACTAATGAAAAACTGTTTTTT
clone_size: .
v_call: TRBV18
j_call: TRBJ1-4
d_call: .

cdr3_aa: CSVAKDYEQYF
cdr3_nt: TGCAGCGTCGCAAAGGACTACGAGCAGTACTTC
clone_size: few
v_call: TRBV29-1
j_call: TRBJ2-7
d_call: .

cdr3_aa: CSAGKSGETQYF
cdr3_nt: TGCAGTGCCGGGAAGAGTGGGGAGACCCAGTACTTC
clone_size: .
v_call: TRBV20-1
j_call: TRBJ2-5
d_call: .

cdr3_aa: CASSEALGQGAIQTQYF
cdr3_nt: TGTGCCAGCAGTGAAGCGCTGGGACAGGGGGCGATCCAGACCCAGTACTTC
clone_size: .
v_call: TRBV6-1
j_call: TRBJ2-5
d_call: TRBD1

cdr3_aa: CSATWRETQYF
cdr3_nt: TGCAGTGCTACCTGGCGAGAGACCCAGTACTTC
clone_size: many
v_call: TRBV20-1
j_call: TRBJ2-5
d_call: .

cdr3_aa: CASSLWGQLNYGYTF
cdr3_nt: TGTGCCAGCAGTTTATGGGGACAGCTTAACTATGGCTACACCTTC
clone_size: few
v_call: TRBV28
j_call: TRBJ1-2
d_call: TRBD1

cdr3_aa: CASSEVGEGYGYTF
cdr3_nt: TGTGCCAGCAGTGAAGTAGGAGAAGGCTATGGCTACACCTTC
clone_size: few
v_call: TRBV6-4
j_call: TRBJ1-2
d_call: .

cdr3_aa: CASSESGGLANEQYF
cdr3_nt: TGTGCCAGCAGTGAAAGCGGGGGACTAGCGAACGAGCAGTACTTC
clone_size: .
v_call: TRBV25-1
j_call: TRBJ2-7
d_call: TRBD2

cdr3_aa: CASSLGAGVPTNEKLFF
cdr3_nt: TGCGCCAGCAGCTTAGGGGCGGGGGTACCAACTAATGAAAAACTGTTTTTT
clone_size: once
v_call: TRBV5-1
j_call: TRBJ1-4
d_call: .

cdr3_aa: CASSYSAVQPQHF
cdr3_nt: TGTGCCAGCAGTTACTCGGCGGTTCAGCCCCAGCATTTT
clone_size: .
v_call: TRBV6-2/TRBV6-3
j_call: TRBJ1-5
d_call: .

cdr3_aa: CSATAAGGQYEQYF
cdr3_nt: TGCAGTGCTACCGCAGCGGGAGGGCAATACGAGCAGTACTTC
clone_size: few
v_call: TRBV20-1
j_call: TRBJ2-7
d_call: TRBD2

cdr3_aa: CASSQDARANEKLFF
cdr3_nt: TGTGCCAGCAGCCAAGATGCCAGGGCTAATGAAAAACTGTTTTTT
clone_size: many
v_call: TRBV3-1
j_call: TRBJ1-4
d_call: .

cdr3_aa: CASSQLAGDAEAFF
cdr3_nt: TGTGCCAGCAGCCAACTTGCAGGGGACGCTGAAGCTTTCTTT
clone_size: .
v_call: TRBV3-1
j_call: TRBJ1-1
d_call: .

cdr3_aa: CASSGDLAGTETQYF
cdr3_nt: TGCGCCAGCAGTGGGGATCTAGCGGGAACAGAGACCCAGTACTTC
clone_size: many
v_call: TRBV10-1
j_call: TRBJ2-5
d_call: TRBD2

cdr3_aa: CASSLVRGSYGYTF
cdr3_nt: TGTGCCAGCAGCTTAGTAAGAGGGTCCTATGGCTACACCTTC
clone_size: .
v_call: TRBV11-2
j_call: TRBJ1-2
d_call: .

cdr3_aa: CATITGATEAFF
cdr3_nt: TGTGCCACTATAACAGGGGCCACTGAAGCTTTCTTT
clone_size: many
v_call: TRBV28
j_call: TRBJ1-1
d_call: TRBD1

cdr3_aa: CASSEGPGSQHF
cdr3_nt: TGTGCCAGCAGTGAAGGGCCAGGGTCCCAGCATTTT
clone_size: .
v_call: TRBV6-1
j_call: TRBJ1-5
d_call: .